The table lists the clone carrying this T cell receptor (beta chain) with a few counts. Its cognate antigen is unknown. With V trimmed by 2 bases and J by 3 bases, 4 bases remained unmatched. This CDR3 comprises 15 residues. Germline V gives CDR1 SGHDT, CDR2 YYEEEE. TCRdb re-called the 5' RACE reads with MiXCR, one entry per CDR3 protein. The sample has approximately 480,000 distinct CDR3 sequences; 15% to 20% are singletons. This record comes from a study of T-cell memory formation after mild COVID-19. Overall study context: TCR clusters were largely donor specific.

Study conclusions and caveats: CD4/CD8 balance held among clones contracting day 15 to 85, and later expanders leaned CD4+. Chiefly within CM and EM were the contracting CD4+ clones; CD8+ ones were within EMRA. Memory cells collected pre-infection included some clones that later responded, suggesting cross-reactive memory joined.

The chain combines TRBV5-6 with TRBJ1-1; 10 bases are shared with TRBD1. The clonotype was recovered from an adult woman who had mild COVID-19 (a few samples of this study predate the infection). Cell type and time point are not known. Sequenced material: PBMCs or a T cell subset sorted from them (not recorded which). CDR3 coding DNA: TGTGCCAGCAGCTTTCGGACAGGGGGATACACTGAAGCTTTCTTT. Its translation: CASSFRTGGYTEAFF.